This record looks at one TCR beta chain sequence and its context. Its cognate antigen is unknown. Treatment in this sample: oral pan-JAK inhibitor, 5-10 mg twice daily. Sampling of alopecia areata patients yielded lesional scalp punch biopsies as well as peripheral blood. A FACSAria was used to sort CD4+ and CD8+ T cells. These cells came from PBMCs. The data derive from a study of CD8+ T cells in alopecia areata. In the study overall: People stayed on tofacitinib for 6 to 18 months, then stopped the drug for 6 months. Whole-study findings and limits: There were many expanded lesional clones persisting in scalp and blood during tofacitinib.

This CDR3 is built from 14 residues. Germline V gene data show CDR1 as MNHEY and CDR2 as SMNVEV (reference sequence). V lost 5 bases and J 1 base, leaving 11 bases between the germline ends. As the sequencing template, cDNA was produced by extracting RNA and reverse transcribing it. Sequencing was performed with immunoSEQ multiplex PCR; in TCRdb, only in-frame clones are kept and a portion is missing. The sample includes some 110,000 clones, 50% to 75% of them seen just once. The origin of this receptor is a human donor with alopecia areata. This sample comprised CD8+ T cells sorted from blood, obtained at week 4, from a patient treated with tofacitinib. The rearrangement uses TRBV27 and TRBJ1-2; no clear D. The CDR3 here is CASSLTGDNYGYTF. CDR3 nucleotide sequence: TGTGCCAGCAGTCTTACGGGAGATAACTATGGCTACACCTTC.